These 23 T cell receptor beta chains share one sample of origin, sequenced in a study of cytomegalovirus exposure and HLA in healthy donors. This PCR relied on a set of 60 Vbeta primers and 13 Jbeta primers. Measured with immunoSEQ multiplex PCR; TCRdb has only the in-frame clones, and not every one. The sample includes more than 200,000 clones, approximately 70% of them seen just once. Sequenced sample: PBMCs. The receptors shown here come from a man in his forties in good health and CMV-seropositive.

V gene TRBV29-1 combines with J gene TRBJ2-7; D may be TRBD2 (5 bases). The germline gives CDR1 SQVTM, CDR2 ANQGSEA. V gave up 4 bases and J gave up 5 bases, with 15 bases separating them. The CDR3 contains 13 residues. The CDR3 sequence is CSVARWELDEQYF. Written as DNA, the CDR3 is TGCAGCGTTGCCAGATGGGAGTTAGACGAGCAGTACTTC.

A remark on this clone: A read error may account for a junction end that differs from germline. The chain carries TRBV7-2 and TRBJ2-7, with a weak D call TRBD2 (5 bases). Germline CDR1 is SGHTA and CDR2 is FQGNSA. CDR3 length equals 14 residues. CDR3 protein: CASSFGLPSHEQYF. CDR3 sequence (DNA): TGTGCCAGCAGCTTTGGACTGCCCTCCCACGAGCAGTACTTC.

V is TRBV18 and J is TRBJ2-2; D is possibly TRBD2 (5 bases). Germline assignment: CDR1 KGHSH and CDR2 LQKENI. Trimming stripped 3 bases from V and 4 bases from J, with 18 bases between. The CDR3 has 17 amino acids. The CDR3 nucleotides are TGTGCCAGCTCACCGACACGACCCCTAAGCGGCACCGGGGAGCTGTTTTTT. This translates into CASSPTRPLSGTGELFF. Full variable domain (missing parts from reference TRBV18 and TRBJ2-2): NAGVMQNPRHLVRRRGQEARLRCSPMKGHSHVYWYRQLPEEGLKFMVYLQKENIIDESGMPKERFSAEFPKEGPSILRIQQVVRGDSAAYFCASSPTRPLSGTGELFFGEGSRLTVL.

This clone came up a few times. The J gene is TRBJ1-2, the V gene TRBV28; D might be TRBD1 (5 bases). Germline CDR1 is MDHEN and CDR2 is SYDVKM. Deletions cut 6 bases from V and 2 bases from J, with 10 bases between. The CDR3 sequence is 13 residues long. CDR3 region: CASRVDRNYGYTF. DNA of the CDR3: TGTGCCAGCAGGGTTGACAGAAACTATGGCTACACCTTC.

The chain is built from TRBV4-1 and TRBJ1-2; 8 bases align to TRBD1. Germline trimming cut 4 bases from V and 3 bases from J; bases unmatched to any gene: 7. The germline gives CDR1 MGHRA, CDR2 YSYEKL. The CDR3 runs 15 residues. The CDR3 spells CASSPRDRRDYGYTF. The CDR3 DNA reads TGCGCCAGCAGCCCCCGGGACAGGAGGGACTATGGCTACACCTTC.

This clone was seen just once. The chain joins TRBV14 to TRBJ1-2; D remains unclear. This CDR3 has 15 residues. From germline, CDR1 is SGHDN and CDR2 FVKESK. V shed 6 bases and J shed 3 bases, with 17 bases lying between them. CDR3 DNA sequence: TGTGCCAGCAGACCGGGCGGGGTCCGTGACTATGGCTACACCTTC. It translates to CASRPGGVRDYGYTF.

The chain uses TRBV29-1 and TRBJ1-1; tentative D call: TRBD1 (5 bases). CDR1 and CDR2 (germline): SQVTM, ANQGSEA. There are 12 residues in the CDR3. Trimming took 7 bases from V and 5 from J, leaving 14 bases between them. CDR3 protein: CSAGTPGTEAFF. In nucleotides, the CDR3 is TGCAGCGCCGGGACTCCCGGGACTGAAGCTTTCTTT. Variable domain in full (rest from reference TRBV29-1 and TRBJ1-1): SAVISQKPSRDICQRGTSLTIQCQVDSQVTMMFWYRQQPGQSLTLIATANQGSEATYESGFVIDKFPISRPNLTFSTLTVSNMSPEDSSIYLCSAGTPGTEAFFGQGTRLTVV.

This rearrangement joins TRBV6-5 to TRBJ1-1; D unclear. The CDR3 length is 15 residues. Germline V CDR1 and CDR2: MNHEY, SVGAGI. V lost 7 bases to trimming and J lost 9 bases, with 24 bases between them. CDR3 region: CASITKEEGVGKAFF. DNA for the CDR3: TGTGCCAGCATTACTAAGGAGGAGGGTGTAGGGAAAGCTTTCTTT.

This clone was found a few times. The chain uses TRBV6-9 and TRBJ1-4; perhaps TRBD1 as D (6 bases). The CDR3 consists of 15 residues. Germline V gene data show CDR1 as MNHGY and CDR2 as SVAAGI. V was trimmed by 5 bases and J by 7 bases, leaving 17 bases between them. The CDR3 is CASSPPQGCTEKLFF. Here the CDR3 DNA reads TGTGCCAGCAGTCCTCCCCAGGGGTGTACTGAAAAACTGTTTTTT.

The V call is TRBV6-6, the J call TRBJ1-5; 9 nucleotides agree with TRBD1. The V gene's germline CDR1 is MNHNY and CDR2 SVGAGI (reference sequence). This CDR3 contains 14 residues. With 6 bases clipped from V and 9 bases from J, the junction kept 9 bases outside the gene matches. This CDR3 is CASRRTGAVMPQHF. DNA for the CDR3: TGTGCCAGCAGAAGGACAGGGGCCGTGATGCCCCAGCATTTT.

In this sample, this clone turned up a few times. The chain links TRBV28 to TRBJ2-5, with D tentatively TRBD2 (5 bases). The germline gives CDR1 MDHEN, CDR2 SYDVKM. Between the trimmed V and J ends, which lost 2 bases and 5 bases, there was a span of 18 bases. The CDR3 is made up of 16 amino acids. The CDR3 DNA sequence: TGTGCCAGCAGTTTAACCCCGTGGAGAGGCGGGGAGACCCAGTACTTC. Amino acid sequence: CASSLTPWRGGETQYF.

The chain's CDR3 is CASSVGGAYNEQFF. The CDR3 DNA reads TGTGCCAGTAGTGTCGGGGGAGCCTACAATGAGCAGTTCTTC. The V gene is TRBV19, the J gene TRBJ2-1; possibly TRBD2 for D (6 bases). This CDR3 region has 14 residues. Trimming removed 5 bases from V and 2 bases from J, with 10 bases in between. Germline V CDR1 and CDR2: LNHDA, SQIVND (reference sequence).

This clone was observed once. The V call is TRBV9, the J call TRBJ2-1; 14 nucleotides line up with TRBD2. The germline V gene has CDR1 SGDLS and CDR2 YYNGEE. This CDR3 has 16 amino acids. The J segment lost 2 bases and the V segment lost 3 bases, leaving 1 base of the junction unmatched. Written as DNA, the CDR3 is TGTGCCAGCAGCGGGACTAGCGGGGGGACCTACAATGAGCAGTTCTTC. Encoded protein: CASSGTSGGTYNEQFF.

This clone was detected a few times. This chain uses TRBV5-4 with TRBJ1-1; 8 nucleotides align to TRBD1. Germline V gene lookup returns CDR1 SGHNT and CDR2 YYREEE (reference sequence). The CDR3 contains 14 residues. V dropped 0 bases and J dropped 5; count of bases not matched to a gene: 3. In DNA form, the CDR3 reads TGTGCCAGCAGCTTGGACAGGGGGGGAACTGAAGCTTTCTTT. Residues: CASSLDRGGTEAFF.

The sample holds one count of this clone. This chain connects TRBV5-6 to TRBJ1-4; the D gene is possibly TRBD1 (5 bases). Trimming removed 4 bases at V and 5 bases at J, with 21 bases between. The CDR3 spans 17 residues. From germline, CDR1 is SGHDT and CDR2 YYEEEE. CDR3 residues: CASSPLGQGSINEKLFF. In nucleotides, the CDR3 is TGTGCCAGCAGCCCCCTGGGGCAGGGTAGTATCAATGAAAAACTGTTTTTT.

This clone was seen a handful of times. This chain uses TRBV6-5 with TRBJ1-6, with 9 bases that match TRBD1. The length of the CDR3 is 14 residues. Trimming removed 6 bases from V and 13 bases from J; junction bases left unmatched: 10. Germline values: CDR1 MNHEY, CDR2 SVGAGI. The CDR3 nucleotides read TGTGCCAGCAGACCGGACAGGGGAGTGGTCCCCCTCCACTTT. Amino acids: CASRPDRGVVPLHF.

V usage is TRBV19 and J usage is TRBJ2-3; 9 bases are a match to TRBD2. V was pared by 7 bases and J by 0 bases, with 8 bases of the junction left unmatched. The CDR3 covers 16 residues. Germline lookup yields CDR1 LNHDA and CDR2 SQIVND (reference sequence). The CDR3 region has the DNA TGTGCCAGTACACCAGCGGGGGGAGGGAGCACAGATACGCAGTATTTT. Translating it yields CASTPAGGGSTDTQYF.

As concerns this clone: This sample includes further DNA sequences coding for the same CDR3. The rearrangement uses TRBV5-1 and TRBJ2-7, with D possibly being TRBD1 (6 bases). Per the germline V gene, CDR1 is SGHRS and CDR2 is YFSETQ. V lost 2 bases and J lost 2, with 8 bases in between. The CDR3 covers 13 residues. CDR3 residues: CASSFDRTYEQYF. CDR3 bases: TGCGCCAGCAGCTTTGACAGGACCTACGAGCAGTACTTC.

The chain carries TRBV4-1 and TRBJ2-2; TRBD2 agrees at 11 bases. J was trimmed by 7 bases and V by 4 bases; bases with no gene match: 11. The germline CDR1 and CDR2 sequences are MGHRA and YSYEKL. The CDR3 sequence is 17 residues long. The CDR3: CASSRRVAGGLVGELFF. CDR3 coding DNA: TGCGCCAGCAGCCGCCGGGTAGCGGGGGGGCTGGTCGGGGAGCTGTTTTTT.

The chain employs TRBV7-2 and TRBJ1-1; D is perhaps TRBD1 (5 bases). Germline CDR1 reads SGHTA; CDR2 reads FQGNSA. Trimming took 6 bases from V and 5 from J, leaving 16 bases between them. The length of the CDR3 is 14 residues. This CDR3 reads CASSLRRAGTEAFF. CDR3 nucleotide sequence: TGTGCCAGCAGTCTGCGAAGGGCAGGGACTGAAGCTTTCTTT.

This chain joins TRBV5-1 and TRBJ2-5; 7 nucleotides match TRBD1. CDR1 SGHRS and CDR2 YFSETQ come from the germline V gene. J was trimmed by 5 bases and V by 7 bases; bases with no gene match: 17. This CDR3 spans 16 amino acids. CDR3 residues: CASSQLPTGSGETQYF. In nucleotides, the CDR3 is TGCGCCAGCTCCCAACTCCCGACAGGGTCGGGGGAGACCCAGTACTTC.

Only a few counts were recorded for this clone. The rearrangement links TRBV5-1 to TRBJ1-1; D is unclear. V was pared by 5 bases and J by 4 bases, with 12 bases between. Per the germline V gene, CDR1 is SGHRS and CDR2 is YFSETQ. This CDR3 is built from 13 residues. The CDR3 region has the DNA TGCGCCAGCAGTGTTCAGGAAGGCACTGAAGCTTTCTTT. Its translation is CASSVQEGTEAFF.

For the CDR3, the DNA is TGTGCCAGCAGCACCGGACTTAATGAAAAACTGTTTTTT. It specifies CASSTGLNEKLFF. This chain uses TRBV5-6 with TRBJ1-4; D gene unclear. The CDR3 is made up of 13 amino acids. The germline V gene encodes CDR1 SGHDT and CDR2 YYEEEE. Trimming shortened V by 4 bases and J by 4 bases, and 8 bases separated the two germline ends.